The 28 T cell receptor beta chains given below trace back to one sample, sequenced in a study of blood T cell repertoires in COVID-19. Data came from immunoSEQ multiplex PCR; TCRdb stores just in-frame clones and leaves some out. Found here are under 300,000 clones, roughly 88% of them singletons; the top ten hold approximately 1.9%. Source material: PBMCs or T cells enriched from blood (not recorded which). The receptors derive from a woman between 50 and 59 years old who had recovered from COVID-19.

The chain couples TRBV7-3 to TRBJ1-1; no reliable D call. The CDR3 extends over 15 amino acids. Germline V CDR1 and CDR2: SGHTA, FQGTGA. V lost 0 bases and J 2 bases, leaving 10 bases between the germline ends. In nucleotides, the CDR3 is TGTGCCAGCAGCTTAACTTCGAGGCTAAACACTGAAGCTTTCTTT. Residues: CASSLTSRLNTEAFF.

The chain recombines TRBV28 with TRBJ1-2; 9 bases are a match to TRBD1. Germline CDR1 reads MDHEN; CDR2 reads SYDVKM. This CDR3 is built from 14 residues. Germline trimming cut 6 bases from V and 5 bases from J; bases unmatched to any gene: 7. CDR3 in amino acids: CASRLQGAEYGYTF. The CDR3 nucleotides are TGTGCCAGCAGGCTACAGGGGGCTGAATATGGCTACACCTTC.

V usage is TRBV7-9 and J usage is TRBJ2-1, with 10 bases matching TRBD2. Germline trimming cut 1 base from V and 5 bases from J; bases unmatched to any gene: 11. Germline V gene data show CDR1 as SEHNR and CDR2 as FQNEAQ (reference sequence). The CDR3 loop spans 18 amino acids. CDR3: CASSLVVIAGGHNNEQFF. DNA for the CDR3: TGTGCCAGCAGCTTAGTCGTAATAGCGGGAGGCCACAACAATGAGCAGTTCTTC.

DNA for the CDR3: TGTGCCAGCAGTAGACAGGCGAGCTATGGCTACACCTTC. Its translation is CASSRQASYGYTF. The rearrangement links TRBV3-1 (or the pseudogene TRBV3-2) to TRBJ1-2, with D possibly TRBD1 on 6 matching bases. CDR3 length: 13 amino acids. Germline-derived CDR1 and CDR2 are LGHDT and YNNKEL (reference sequence). The V end lost 6 bases, the J end lost 4 bases, and 12 bases lay between the germline ends.

The V gene is TRBV7-9, the J gene TRBJ2-1; the match to TRBD2 covers 8 bases. The V segment lost 3 bases and the J segment 7 bases; nucleotides outside the gene matches: 14. Germline loops: CDR1 SEHNR, CDR2 FQNEAQ (reference sequence). The CDR3 has 17 amino acids. The CDR3: CASSFTQIRLAGNEQFF. As DNA, the CDR3 is TGTGCCAGCAGCTTTACCCAAATACGTCTAGCGGGTAATGAGCAGTTCTTC.

The chain employs TRBV28 and TRBJ1-2, with a weak D call TRBD1 (6 bases). Per the germline V gene, CDR1 is MDHEN and CDR2 is SYDVKM. This CDR3 is built from 16 residues. V lost 7 bases and J lost 2, with 20 bases in between. The CDR3 DNA is TGTGCCAGCAATTTGGGCCGGTTAACAGGGAACTATGGCTACACCTTC. Translated: CASNLGRLTGNYGYTF.

This clone was observed a single time. This sequence joins TRBV5-5 and TRBJ2-2; 8 bases fit TRBD1. V gave up 5 bases and J gave up 5 bases; unmatched junction bases: 2. CDR1 and CDR2 from the germline V gene are SGHKS and YYEKEE (reference sequence). The CDR3 has 13 residues. The CDR3 loop is CASSGQGTGELFF. CDR3 bases: TGTGCCAGCAGTGGACAGGGAACCGGGGAGCTGTTTTTT.

The V call is TRBV28, the J call TRBJ2-1; no reliable D call. V was pared by 4 bases and J by 6 bases, with 16 bases between. CDR1 and CDR2 (germline): MDHEN, SYDVKM. CDR3 length equals 15 residues. The CDR3 DNA follows: TGTGCCAGCAGTTCTGCCGGTAACCCCCCCAATGAGCAGTTCTTC. It specifies CASSSAGNPPNEQFF.

This chain links TRBV6-5 with TRBJ2-1; TRBD2 agrees at 15 bases. CDR3 length: 15 residues. Germline V gene sequence: CDR1 MNHEY, CDR2 SVGAGI. V lost 6 bases, J lost 3 bases, and 0 bases stayed unmatched. As DNA, the CDR3 is TGTGCCAGCAGGGGACTAGCGGGAGGCTACAATGAGCAGTTCTTC. Translated, it gives CASRGLAGGYNEQFF.

The chain has TRBV18 and TRBJ2-1, with 8 bases lining up with TRBD2. The CDR3 loop spans 17 amino acids. V lost 0 bases to trimming and J lost 1 base; unmatched junction nucleotides: 5. Germline V CDR1 and CDR2: KGHSH, LQKENI. The CDR3 nucleotides are TGTGCCAGCTCACCACCGCTGCGGGAGGAATCCTACAATGAGCAGTTCTTC. Translating it yields CASSPPLREESYNEQFF. The full variable domain, completed using reference TRBV18 and TRBJ2-1, is NAGVMQNPRHLVRRRGQEARLRCSPMKGHSHVYWYRQLPEEGLKFMVYLQKENIIDESGMPKERFSAEFPKEGPSILRIQQVVRGDSAAYFCASSPPLREESYNEQFFGPGTRLTVL.

J is TRBJ1-5 and V is TRBV6-6; a weak D match, TRBD1 (6 bases). The CDR3 is made up of 16 amino acids. Germline-derived CDR1 and CDR2 are MNHNY and SVGAGI (reference sequence). V dropped 5 bases and J dropped 1 base, with 15 bases sitting between them. The CDR3 loop is CASSKTGSSSNQPQHF. CDR3 coding DNA: TGTGCCAGCAGTAAAACAGGGAGTTCAAGCAATCAGCCCCAGCATTTT.

The CDR3 sequence: CASSRGLAKSVDTQYF. In nucleotides, the CDR3 is TGTGCCAGCAGCCGAGGACTAGCCAAGTCAGTAGATACGCAGTATTTT. J is TRBJ2-3 and V is TRBV7-8; the match to TRBD2 covers 8 bases. This CDR3 region has 16 residues. Trimming took 5 bases from V and 5 from J; bases not matched to a gene: 12. CDR1 is SGHVS, CDR2 FQNEAQ, per germline.

The chain couples TRBV11-1 to TRBJ2-1; TRBD2 matches at 10 bases. This CDR3 is 15 amino acids long. Per the germline V gene, CDR1 is SGHAT and CDR2 is FQDESV (reference sequence). With 3 bases clipped from V and 7 bases from J, the junction kept 6 bases outside the gene matches. CDR3 DNA: TGTGCCAGCAGCTTCCCAGCGGGAGGGAGGAATGAGCAGTTCTTC. Amino acids: CASSFPAGGRNEQFF.

The rearrangement uses TRBV28 and TRBJ1-1, with D possibly being TRBD1 (5 bases). V was clipped by 7 bases and J by 0 bases, with 12 bases between them. Germline V gene data show CDR1 as MDHEN and CDR2 as SYDVKM. This CDR3 region has 14 residues. The CDR3 here is CASIVDNLNTEAFF. For the CDR3, the DNA is TGTGCCAGCATAGTGGACAATTTGAACACTGAAGCTTTCTTT.

This rearrangement joins TRBV9 to TRBJ2-3; 14 nucleotides align to TRBD2. Trimming took 7 bases from V and 3 from J; bases not matched to a gene: 1. The CDR3 runs to 14 residues. Germline CDR1 and CDR2: SGDLS and YYNGEE. The CDR3 sequence: CASRTSGRTDTQYF. The DNA of the CDR3 is TGTGCCAGCCGGACTAGCGGGAGGACAGATACGCAGTATTTT.

The chain carries TRBV7-6 and TRBJ2-7; D might be TRBD1 (6 bases). Germline CDR1 is SGHVS and CDR2 is FNYEAQ. This CDR3 is built from 12 residues. Trimming removed 5 bases from V and 3 bases from J, with 8 bases in between. CDR3 in DNA: TGTGCCAGCAGCGCCAGGGGCTACGAGCAGTACTTC. This codes for CASSARGYEQYF. The entire variable domain, with the rest obtained from reference TRBV7-6 and TRBJ2-7, is as follows: GAGVSQSPRYKVTKRGQDVALRCDPISGHVSLYWYRQALGQGPEFLTYFNYEAQQDKSGLPNDRFSAERPEGSISTLTIQRTEQRDSAMYRCASSARGYEQYFGPGTRLTVT.

V and J are TRBV2 and TRBJ1-6, with 7 bases identical to TRBD1. Germline CDR1 SNHLY, CDR2 FYNNEI. The V segment lost 5 bases and the J segment 5 bases; nucleotides outside the gene matches: 6. There are 15 residues in the CDR3. CDR3: CASSRDRVDNSPLHF. CDR3 bases: TGTGCCAGCAGTCGCGACAGGGTCGATAATTCACCCCTCCACTTT.

The rearrangement joins TRBV28 to TRBJ1-1; possible D gene TRBD1, 6 bases. There are 13 residues in the CDR3. V shed 6 bases and J shed 6 bases, with 14 bases lying between them. The V gene's germline CDR1 is MDHEN and CDR2 SYDVKM. The CDR3 sequence: CASSPTGDSEAFF. The DNA of the CDR3 is TGTGCCAGCAGCCCGACAGGAGATTCTGAAGCTTTCTTT. Filled out from reference TRBV28 and TRBJ1-1, the complete variable domain reads DVKVTQSSRYLVKRTGEKVFLECVQDMDHENMFWYRQDPGLGLRLIYFSYDVKMKEKGDIPEGYSVSREKKERFSLILESASTNQTSMYLCASSPTGDSEAFFGQGTRLTVV.

The sample holds a few counts of this clone. The rearrangement uses TRBV7-9 and TRBJ1-6, with a weak D call TRBD1 (6 bases). The CDR3 spans 14 residues. Germline CDR1 reads SEHNR; CDR2 reads FQNEAQ (reference sequence). The ends were cut back, 5 bases at V and 7 bases at J, with 12 bases in the middle. The CDR3 nucleotides read TGTGCCAGCAGCCCACAGGGTTTGAATTCACCCCTCCACTTT. It specifies CASSPQGLNSPLHF.

The rearrangement joins TRBV27 to TRBJ2-2; TRBD1 matches 8 bases. Trimming took 5 bases from V and 3 from J; bases not matched to a gene: 8. Per the germline V gene, CDR1 is MNHEY and CDR2 is SMNVEV (reference sequence). The CDR3 length is 16 residues. Here the CDR3 reads CASSKDRESDTGELFF. The CDR3 DNA reads TGTGCCAGCAGTAAGGACAGGGAAAGCGACACCGGGGAGCTGTTTTTT.

In this sample, this clone turned up many times. The chain carries TRBV3-1 (or the pseudogene TRBV3-2) and TRBJ1-5; the D gene is possibly TRBD1 (5 bases). Trimming cost V 5 bases and J 3 bases, with 17 bases left between them. CDR1 and CDR2 from the germline V gene are LGHDT and YNNKEL (reference sequence). This CDR3 region has 16 residues. The CDR3 region is CASSSTPDSSNQPQHF. The CDR3 DNA follows: TGTGCCAGCAGCTCCACGCCAGACAGCTCCAATCAGCCCCAGCATTTT.

This clone has more than one count but fewer than ten. The chain has TRBV5-1 and TRBJ2-7; 8 bases match TRBD2. The trim removed 4 bases at V and 7 bases at J, leaving 19 bases unmatched. Germline CDR1 and CDR2: SGHRS and YFSETQ. This CDR3 spans 17 amino acids. The CDR3 coding sequence is TGCGCCAGCAGCCTCGAACCTTCTAGCGGGCGTATTAGGGAGCAGTACTTC. Its protein is CASSLEPSSGRIREQYF.

The chain carries TRBV2 and TRBJ1-1, with 9 positions matching TRBD1. Germline V lookup: CDR1 SNHLY, CDR2 FYNNEI. The ends lost 6 bases at V and 4 bases at J; junction bases unmatched: 6. CDR3 length: 14 amino acids. The CDR3 sequence: CASRTGGAGTEAFF. For the CDR3, the DNA is TGTGCCAGCAGAACAGGGGGCGCTGGCACTGAAGCTTTCTTT. Full variable domain (remainder filled in from reference TRBV2 and TRBJ1-1): EPEVTQTPSHQVTQMGQEVILRCVPISNHLYFYWYRQILGQKVEFLVSFYNNEISEKSEIFDDQFSVERPDGSNFTLKIRSTKLEDSAMYFCASRTGGAGTEAFFGQGTRLTVV.

This chain joins TRBV27 and TRBJ2-7; D is unresolved. With 2 bases removed from V and 2 bases from J, the gap between germline ends came to 7 bases. In germline, CDR1 is MNHEY, CDR2 SMNVEV (reference sequence). The length of the CDR3 is 13 residues. The CDR3 here is CASSLMAAYEQYF. The CDR3 DNA reads TGTGCCAGCAGTTTAATGGCAGCCTACGAGCAGTACTTC.

The rearrangement joins TRBV5-4 to TRBJ2-2; 8 bases line up with TRBD2. CDR1 is SGHNT, CDR2 YYREEE, per germline (reference sequence). The CDR3 totals 15 residues. The V gene end was trimmed by 4 bases and the J gene end by 7 bases; junction bases not matched to a gene: 9. The CDR3 bases are TGTGCCAGCAGCGCGGCTACCGGGACTAGCGGGGAGCTGTTTTTT. The encoded protein is CASSAATGTSGELFF.

The chain is built from TRBV7-3 and TRBJ2-5; tentatively, D is TRBD1 (7 bases). The germline V and J ends were trimmed by 5 bases and 4 bases, with 17 bases remaining between them. Germline values: CDR1 SGHTA, CDR2 FQGTGA. The CDR3 runs 15 residues. CDR3 in DNA: TGTGCCAGCAGCCCGACGGAGGGGGACAGAGAGACCCAGTACTTC. Protein sequence: CASSPTEGDRETQYF.

In its sample, this clone was seen once. The genes are TRBV9 and TRBJ2-1; D may be TRBD1 (7 bases). The germline V gene has CDR1 SGDLS and CDR2 YYNGEE. V was cut by 0 bases and J by 8 bases, with 18 bases left in between. The CDR3 has 16 amino acids. The CDR3: CASSVEETGRGDEQFF. In DNA, the CDR3 is TGTGCCAGCAGCGTAGAAGAGACAGGGCGGGGCGATGAGCAGTTCTTC.

The chain recombines TRBV4-2 with TRBJ1-3, with 7 bases fitting TRBD1. With 0 bases clipped from V and 0 bases from J, the junction kept 14 bases outside the gene matches. The CDR3 totals 20 residues. Germline CDR1 LGHNA, CDR2 YNFKEQ. This CDR3 reads CASSQEGFLQGQNSGNTIYF. The DNA for the CDR3 is TGTGCCAGCAGCCAAGAAGGGTTTCTGCAGGGACAGAACTCTGGAAACACCATATATTTT.